Listed below are T cell receptor beta chains from one sample, sequenced in a study of T cells in narcolepsy. Using immunoSEQ multiplex PCR, the repertoire was profiled, and TCRdb retains in-frame clones only, with some absent. The data show under 20,000 clones, with around 84% seen just once and 0.72% held by the top ten. Specimen: memory (CD45RA-) CD4+ T cells from blood. The receptor set was obtained from a human donor in good health. Each CDR3 is given with its conserved first and last residue. The D gene is left open where the match is weak. Part of the rows lack a size; the others show once, few, many or a class for expanded clones.

clone_size: -; d_call: -; j_call: TRBJ2-3; v_call: TRBV4-3; cdr3_nt: TGCGCCAGCAGCCAAGAAGATCGCCCAGGCCTAGATACGCAGTATTTT; cdr3_aa: CASSQEDRPGLDTQYF
clone_size: -; d_call: TRBD2; j_call: TRBJ2-1; v_call: TRBV11-2; cdr3_nt: TGTGCCAGCAGCCTTCGGACTAGCGGGAATGAGCAGTTCTTC; cdr3_aa: CASSLRTSGNEQFF
clone_size: -; d_call: -; j_call: TRBJ1-1; v_call: TRBV6-5; cdr3_nt: TGTGCCAGCAGTTACTCTGGGGGGAACACTGAAGCTTTCTTT; cdr3_aa: CASSYSGGNTEAFF
clone_size: -; d_call: TRBD2; j_call: TRBJ2-7; v_call: TRBV2; cdr3_nt: TGTGCCAGCAGGAAACTAGCGGGGGGAACCTCCTACGAGCAGTACTTC; cdr3_aa: CASRKLAGGTSYEQYF
clone_size: -; d_call: -; j_call: TRBJ1-6; v_call: TRBV19; cdr3_nt: TGTGCCAGTAGTATAGGTCACGGGGCTAATAATTCACCCCTCCACTTT; cdr3_aa: CASSIGHGANNSPLHF
clone_size: -; d_call: -; j_call: TRBJ1-1; v_call: TRBV27; cdr3_nt: TGTGCCAGCAGGACCTCAAGAGGGGTGGTGGACACTGAAGCTTTCTTT; cdr3_aa: CASRTSRGVVDTEAFF
clone_size: -; d_call: TRBD1; j_call: TRBJ2-1; v_call: TRBV6-6; cdr3_nt: TGTGCCAGCAGTTGGGACAGGGGGATGCATGAGCAGTTCTTC; cdr3_aa: CASSWDRGMHEQFF
clone_size: few; d_call: TRBD2; j_call: TRBJ2-1; v_call: TRBV7-9; cdr3_nt: TGTGCCAGCAGCCCGCCCGCTCGGGGGGGCATCTTTAGCTACAATGAGCAGTTCTTC; cdr3_aa: CASSPPARGGIFSYNEQFF
clone_size: -; d_call: -; j_call: TRBJ1-3; v_call: TRBV7-2; cdr3_nt: TGTGCCAGCAGCTTAAAGGCCGGAAACACCATATATTTT; cdr3_aa: CASSLKAGNTIYF
clone_size: -; d_call: TRBD2; j_call: TRBJ2-3; v_call: TRBV15; cdr3_nt: TGTGCCACCAGCAGAGACCTAGCGGGAGTGTCAGATACGCAGTATTTT; cdr3_aa: CATSRDLAGVSDTQYF
clone_size: -; d_call: TRBD1; j_call: TRBJ2-7; v_call: TRBV6-6; cdr3_nt: TGTGCCAGCAGCGAACCGGGACAGGTTGCCTACGAGCAGTACTTC; cdr3_aa: CASSEPGQVAYEQYF
clone_size: few; d_call: -; j_call: TRBJ2-2; v_call: TRBV2; cdr3_nt: TGTGCCAGCATGGGGCAGGGGCACACCGGGGAGCTGTTTTTT; cdr3_aa: CASMGQGHTGELFF
clone_size: few; d_call: -; j_call: TRBJ1-2; v_call: TRBV5-4; cdr3_nt: TGTGCCAGCAGCTCGGGGACTCGCTATGGCTACACCTTC; cdr3_aa: CASSSGTRYGYTF
clone_size: few; d_call: -; j_call: TRBJ1-1; v_call: TRBV13; cdr3_nt: TGTGCCAGCGGCCATAACACTGAAGCTTTCTTT; cdr3_aa: CASGHNTEAFF
clone_size: -; d_call: TRBD1; j_call: TRBJ1-1; v_call: TRBV30; cdr3_nt: TGTGCCTGGCGGACGGAGACAGGGGTTTCTGAAGCTTTCTTT; cdr3_aa: CAWRTETGVSEAFF
clone_size: once; d_call: -; j_call: TRBJ1-6; v_call: TRBV30; cdr3_nt: TGTGCCTGGAGTGTGCAGGAGAGCTCCTATAATTCACCCCTCCACTTT; cdr3_aa: CAWSVQESSYNSPLHF
clone_size: once; d_call: -; j_call: TRBJ1-4; v_call: TRBV28; cdr3_nt: TGTGCCAGCAGACCCTCTTGGGAGGGTTACGAAAAACTGTTTTTT; cdr3_aa: CASRPSWEGYEKLFF
clone_size: -; d_call: TRBD2; j_call: TRBJ2-1; v_call: TRBV6-5; cdr3_nt: TGTGCCAGCACCTACAGGCTAGCGGGGAACAATGAGCAGTTCTTC; cdr3_aa: CASTYRLAGNNEQFF
clone_size: -; d_call: -; j_call: TRBJ1-2; v_call: TRBV5-6; cdr3_nt: TGTGCCAGCAGCTTTTTGGCCTATGGCTACACCTTC; cdr3_aa: CASSFLAYGYTF
clone_size: -; d_call: -; j_call: TRBJ1-1; v_call: TRBV19; cdr3_nt: TGTGCCAGTAGCTTGTCGAGTTGGGTCACTGAAGCTTTCTTT; cdr3_aa: CASSLSSWVTEAFF
clone_size: -; d_call: -; j_call: TRBJ2-6; v_call: TRBV4-2; cdr3_nt: TGTGCCAGCAGCCTGGTCCAGGTTGCTGGGGCCAACGTCCTGACTTTC; cdr3_aa: CASSLVQVAGANVLTF
clone_size: -; d_call: -; j_call: TRBJ1-6; v_call: TRBV19; cdr3_nt: TGTGCCAGTAGCACCGAACGGAATTCACCCCTCCACTTT; cdr3_aa: CASSTERNSPLHF
clone_size: -; d_call: -; j_call: TRBJ1-1; v_call: TRBV14; cdr3_nt: TGTGCCAGCAGCCAAAGAAACCTCAGGGGTAGGACTGAAGCTTTCTTT; cdr3_aa: CASSQRNLRGRTEAFF
clone_size: once; d_call: TRBD1; j_call: TRBJ1-2; v_call: TRBV19; cdr3_nt: TGTGCCAGTACGGGGAGTAGGACAGGGGAGAACTATGGCTACACCTTC; cdr3_aa: CASTGSRTGENYGYTF
clone_size: once; d_call: -; j_call: TRBJ1-2; v_call: TRBV30; cdr3_nt: TGTGCCTGGACAGACACTAACTATGGCTACACCTTC; cdr3_aa: CAWTDTNYGYTF
clone_size: once; d_call: -; j_call: TRBJ2-2; v_call: TRBV11-2; cdr3_nt: TGTGCCAGCAGCTTACGGTTCACCGGGGAGCTGTTTTTT; cdr3_aa: CASSLRFTGELFF
clone_size: -; d_call: TRBD2; j_call: TRBJ2-2; v_call: TRBV9; cdr3_nt: TGTGCCAGCAGCCCAGGACTAGCGGGGGGGCCGAACACCGGGGAGCTGTTTTTT; cdr3_aa: CASSPGLAGGPNTGELFF
clone_size: -; d_call: -; j_call: TRBJ2-7; v_call: TRBV5-1; cdr3_nt: TGCGCCAGCAGCCTTCATGAGGCGGAGACCTACGAGCAGTACTTC; cdr3_aa: CASSLHEAETYEQYF
clone_size: -; d_call: TRBD2; j_call: TRBJ2-1; v_call: TRBV19; cdr3_nt: TGTGCCAGTAGTCCTGTGCGGACTAGCGGGAGTAATGAGCAGTTCTTC; cdr3_aa: CASSPVRTSGSNEQFF
clone_size: -; d_call: -; j_call: TRBJ2-1; v_call: TRBV5-8; cdr3_nt: TGTGCCAGCAGCTTGGGTTTCAGGGACGGTGAGCAGTTCTTC; cdr3_aa: CASSLGFRDGEQFF
clone_size: -; d_call: -; j_call: TRBJ2-5; v_call: TRBV5-4; cdr3_nt: TGTGCCAGCAGCATGGGACCAAAAGAGACCCAGTACTTC; cdr3_aa: CASSMGPKETQYF
clone_size: -; d_call: -; j_call: TRBJ2-1; v_call: TRBV30; cdr3_nt: TGTGCCTGGAGTGGTACGAGCTCCTACAATGAGCAGTTCTTC; cdr3_aa: CAWSGTSSYNEQFF
clone_size: -; d_call: TRBD2; j_call: TRBJ2-2; v_call: TRBV7-8; cdr3_nt: TGTGCCAGCAGCTTAGTAGATATGGGACTAGCCACCGGGGAGCTGTTTTTT; cdr3_aa: CASSLVDMGLATGELFF
clone_size: once; d_call: -; j_call: TRBJ1-2; v_call: TRBV5-1; cdr3_nt: TGCGCCAGCAGCTTGGATCGTAACGGCTACACCTTC; cdr3_aa: CASSLDRNGYTF
clone_size: -; d_call: TRBD2; j_call: TRBJ2-3; v_call: TRBV5-1; cdr3_nt: TGCGCCAGCAGCTTGGAGACAGTTAGGGGTAGCGGGCTCAAGGATACGCAGTATTTT; cdr3_aa: CASSLETVRGSGLKDTQYF
clone_size: -; d_call: -; j_call: TRBJ2-3; v_call: TRBV19; cdr3_nt: TGTGCCAGTAGTATCTCCACAGATACGCAGTATTTT; cdr3_aa: CASSISTDTQYF
clone_size: -; d_call: -; j_call: TRBJ1-1; v_call: TRBV10-1; cdr3_nt: TGCGCCAGCAGTGAGTCCGGGGTTAGGGGCACTGAAGCTTTCTTT; cdr3_aa: CASSESGVRGTEAFF
clone_size: -; d_call: -; j_call: TRBJ1-2; v_call: TRBV11-2; cdr3_nt: TGTGCCAGCAGCCCGGGACGGAACTATGGCTACACCTTC; cdr3_aa: CASSPGRNYGYTF
clone_size: -; d_call: -; j_call: TRBJ2-7; v_call: TRBV11-3; cdr3_nt: TGTGCCAGCAGCTTAGGGGGCACAGGGTTATACGAGCAGTACTTC; cdr3_aa: CASSLGGTGLYEQYF
clone_size: once; d_call: -; j_call: TRBJ2-5; v_call: TRBV18; cdr3_nt: TGTGCCAGCTCACCGAACCCCCCCAAAGAGGTGACCCAGTACTTC; cdr3_aa: CASSPNPPKEVTQYF
clone_size: -; d_call: -; j_call: TRBJ2-7; v_call: TRBV5-5; cdr3_nt: TGTGCCAGCAGCTTGGGACAGTTACGCTACGAGCAGTACTTC; cdr3_aa: CASSLGQLRYEQYF
clone_size: -; d_call: TRBD2; j_call: TRBJ2-7; v_call: TRBV5-6; cdr3_nt: TGTGCCAGCAGCTTGGGGGAATTAAGACTAGCCGGCAAAGGGGAGCAGTACTTC; cdr3_aa: CASSLGELRLAGKGEQYF
clone_size: -; d_call: -; j_call: TRBJ1-5; v_call: TRBV10-3; cdr3_nt: TGTGCCATCAGTGAGAGACAGGTCAATCAGCCCCAGCATTTT; cdr3_aa: CAISERQVNQPQHF
clone_size: -; d_call: TRBD1; j_call: TRBJ1-1; v_call: TRBV7-2; cdr3_nt: TGTGCCAGCAGCCCACAGGGGCGAAGGACTGAAGCTTTCTTT; cdr3_aa: CASSPQGRRTEAFF
clone_size: -; d_call: TRBD1; j_call: TRBJ1-2; v_call: TRBV6-8; cdr3_nt: TGTGCCAGCAGTTACTCCGGGACAGGTTTTGACTATGGCTACACCTTC; cdr3_aa: CASSYSGTGFDYGYTF
clone_size: -; d_call: TRBD2; j_call: TRBJ2-7; v_call: TRBV2; cdr3_nt: TGTGCCAGCGGAACTAGCGGGGGTCCCTACGAGCAGTACTTC; cdr3_aa: CASGTSGGPYEQYF
clone_size: -; d_call: -; j_call: TRBJ2-3; v_call: TRBV10-3; cdr3_nt: TGTGCCATCTCCGGGGCCGGCGGAGTTATAGGTACGCAGTATTTT; cdr3_aa: CAISGAGGVIGTQYF
clone_size: -; d_call: TRBD1; j_call: TRBJ2-2; v_call: TRBV10-3; cdr3_nt: TGTGCCATCAAAAATACAGGGGGGAACACCGGGGAGCTGTTTTTT; cdr3_aa: CAIKNTGGNTGELFF
clone_size: -; d_call: TRBD1; j_call: TRBJ1-2; v_call: TRBV5-1; cdr3_nt: TGCGCCAGCAGCTGGACGGGACAGGGCACTGGCTACACCTTC; cdr3_aa: CASSWTGQGTGYTF
clone_size: -; d_call: -; j_call: TRBJ1-2; v_call: TRBV7-2; cdr3_nt: TGTGCCAGCAGCCCCTCGGGGGATGGCTACACCTTC; cdr3_aa: CASSPSGDGYTF
clone_size: -; d_call: -; j_call: TRBJ1-2; v_call: TRBV7-6; cdr3_nt: TGTGCCAGCAGCTTAGCCGGCCACGGCAGGGAGGACTATGGCTACACCTTC; cdr3_aa: CASSLAGHGREDYGYTF
clone_size: once; d_call: TRBD1; j_call: TRBJ1-2; v_call: TRBV30; cdr3_nt: TGTGCCTGGAGTCCGGGACAGGGGGTTGGCTACACCTTC; cdr3_aa: CAWSPGQGVGYTF
clone_size: -; d_call: -; j_call: TRBJ1-5; v_call: TRBV9; cdr3_nt: TGTGCCAGCAGCGTAGGCGGGGCTGATCAGCCCCAGCATTTT; cdr3_aa: CASSVGGADQPQHF
clone_size: -; d_call: TRBD2; j_call: TRBJ2-7; v_call: TRBV6-5; cdr3_nt: TGTGCCAGCAGTTACGGACTAGCGGGGACCTACGAGCAGTACTTC; cdr3_aa: CASSYGLAGTYEQYF
clone_size: -; d_call: TRBD2; j_call: TRBJ2-1; v_call: TRBV5-5; cdr3_nt: TGTGCCAGCAGGTCCGGGACTAGGCGTACCCATGAGCAGTTCTTC; cdr3_aa: CASRSGTRRTHEQFF
clone_size: few; d_call: TRBD1; j_call: TRBJ2-5; v_call: TRBV5-6; cdr3_nt: TGTGCCAGCAGTCGCTGGACAGGGTTAGAGGAGACCCAGTACTTC; cdr3_aa: CASSRWTGLEETQYF
clone_size: -; d_call: TRBD2; j_call: TRBJ2-3; v_call: TRBV6-6; cdr3_nt: TGTGCCAGCAGCCTAACTAGCGGGAGGACAGATACGCAGTATTTT; cdr3_aa: CASSLTSGRTDTQYF
clone_size: -; d_call: TRBD2; j_call: TRBJ2-7; v_call: TRBV4-2; cdr3_nt: TGTGCCAGCAGCCACGTAGGACTAGCGGGAGGGCACTACGAGCAGTACTTC; cdr3_aa: CASSHVGLAGGHYEQYF
clone_size: -; d_call: -; j_call: TRBJ1-1; v_call: TRBV5-1; cdr3_nt: TGCGCCAGCAGCCAATCTTCCGAGCTGAACACTGAAGCTTTCTTT; cdr3_aa: CASSQSSELNTEAFF
clone_size: once; d_call: -; j_call: TRBJ2-3; v_call: TRBV11-3; cdr3_nt: TGTGCCAGCAGCTTAGGGGACGGGAGTGGCACAGATACGCAGTATTTT; cdr3_aa: CASSLGDGSGTDTQYF